This T cell receptor beta chain was obtained from a study of T cells in pancreatic ductal adenocarcinoma. Study observations and caveats: Blood clonality (roughly 0.07) did not differ significantly from tumor (approximately 0.1). Tumor-versus-blood clonality comparisons may be biased toward lower tumor diversity. This surgical cohort overrepresents the minority presenting with early-stage disease. Compared with tumor, blood showed more total productive templates and 6.5 to 10-fold more clonotypes.

From germline, CDR1 is SGHRS and CDR2 YFSETQ. The CDR3 is made up of 13 amino acids. V was cut by 3 bases and J by 5 bases, with 8 bases left in between. The selected patients with pancreatic ductal adenocarcinoma had surgery but no neoadjuvant therapy. A remark on this clone: Its antigen is unidentified.

Libraries were prepared by immunoSEQ multiplex PCR; TCRdb keeps only in-frame clonotypes and omits some of them. The sample consists of 4,500 to 6,000 clones, roughly 84% of them appearing once. The V call is TRBV5-1, the J call TRBJ2-2; D is perhaps TRBD2 (6 bases). This sequence originates from a human donor with pancreatic ductal adenocarcinoma. Sequenced sample: pancreatic tumor tissue. CDR3 amino acids: CASSSGVTGELFF. In nucleotides, the CDR3 is TGCGCCAGCAGCTCGGGGGTTACCGGGGAGCTGTTTTTT.